The 18 T cell receptor beta chains below all came from one sample that was sequenced in a study of STAT5B mutations in CD4+ large granular lymphocyte leukemia. Some clones are missing from TCRdb's copy, which holds only in-frame ones; the method was immunoSEQ multiplex PCR. The sample has about 36,000 clones, around 80% seen once. The sequencing sample was made of CD4+ T cells from blood buffy coats. The receptors come from a human donor in good health.

The J gene is TRBJ1-3, the V gene TRBV7-2, with D unresolved. Trimming shortened V by 5 bases and J by 3 bases, and 11 bases separated the two germline ends. Germline CDR1 is SGHTA and CDR2 is FQGNSA. The CDR3 extends over 14 amino acids. CDR3 in amino acids: CASSPRPDGNTIYF. The CDR3 nucleotides read TGTGCCAGCAGCCCCAGACCAGATGGAAACACCATATATTTT.

The sample holds one count of this clone. CDR3 amino acids: CASSRRTSGRPDTQYF. CDR3 sequence (DNA): TGCGCCAGCAGCCGAAGGACTAGCGGGAGGCCAGATACGCAGTATTTT. The chain couples TRBV4-3 to TRBJ2-3; 14 bases fit TRBD2. Germline loops: CDR1 LGHNA, CDR2 YSLEER. The V segment lost 4 bases and the J segment 4 bases; nucleotides outside the gene matches: 4. The CDR3 sequence is 16 residues long.

The chain carries TRBV19 and TRBJ2-7; 8 positions match TRBD2. The trim removed 5 bases at V and 6 bases at J, leaving 12 bases unmatched. Germline V CDR1 and CDR2: LNHDA, SQIVND (reference sequence). The CDR3 extends over 15 amino acids. CDR3 coding DNA: TGTGCCAGTAGTCTTTTAGCGGGAACAGCGGGCGAGCAGTACTTC. It yields the protein CASSLLAGTAGEQYF.

The V call is TRBV18, the J call TRBJ1-3; possible D gene TRBD1, 6 bases. V lost 1 base and J lost 4, with 14 bases in between. The CDR3 has 16 amino acids. The germline V gene has CDR1 KGHSH and CDR2 LQKENI. CDR3 nucleotides: TGTGCCAGCTCACCACGGCCGGCAGGGGAGGGAAACACCATATATTTT. Residues: CASSPRPAGEGNTIYF. Full variable domain (missing parts from reference TRBV18 and TRBJ1-3): NAGVMQNPRHLVRRRGQEARLRCSPMKGHSHVYWYRQLPEEGLKFMVYLQKENIIDESGMPKERFSAEFPKEGPSILRIQQVVRGDSAAYFCASSPRPAGEGNTIYFGEGSWLTVV.

The table lists this clone with a count of one. The gene calls are TRBV7-9 and TRBJ2-1, with 8 nucleotides matching TRBD2. The CDR3 consists of 15 residues. The germline V gene has CDR1 SEHNR and CDR2 FQNEAQ (reference sequence). With 0 bases clipped from V and 6 bases from J, the junction kept 4 bases outside the gene matches. CDR3 loop: CASSLAGTRSNEQFF. In nucleotides, the CDR3 is TGTGCCAGCAGCTTAGCGGGGACTAGAAGCAATGAGCAGTTCTTC.

The CDR3 region is CASSPRQGSYEQYF. The CDR3 DNA is TGTGCCAGCTCACCTCGACAGGGGTCCTACGAGCAGTACTTC. This sequence joins TRBV18 and TRBJ2-7; 8 positions agree with TRBD1. With 3 bases clipped from V and 1 base from J, the junction kept 2 bases outside the gene matches. There are 14 residues in the CDR3. Germline V lookup: CDR1 KGHSH, CDR2 LQKENI.

The V call is TRBV28, the J call TRBJ1-6, with 8 bases that match TRBD1. The CDR3 spans 16 residues. CDR1 MDHEN and CDR2 SYDVKM come from the germline V gene. The trim removed 4 bases at V and 7 bases at J, leaving 9 bases unmatched. The CDR3 loop reads CASSYPAGGANSPLHF. CDR3 coding DNA: TGTGCCAGCAGTTATCCTGCAGGGGGCGCGAATTCACCCCTCCACTTT.

V is TRBV5-6 and J is TRBJ1-5; tentatively, D is TRBD1 (5 bases). Germline CDR1 is SGHDT and CDR2 is YYEEEE. V dropped 2 bases and J dropped 1 base, with 7 bases sitting between them. CDR3 length: 14 residues. The CDR3 DNA reads TGTGCCAGCAGCTTAAGACAGAGCAATCAGCCCCAGCATTTT. Protein product: CASSLRQSNQPQHF.

The rearrangement joins TRBV2 to TRBJ1-5; 8 bases match TRBD1. Germline CDR1 is SNHLY and CDR2 is FYNNEI. The CDR3 runs 16 residues. Trimming at V came to 6 bases and at J to 0 bases, leaving 7 bases not matched to a gene. The CDR3 here is CASSLDRGNSNQPQHF. CDR3 in DNA: TGTGCCAGCAGCCTCGACAGGGGAAATAGCAATCAGCCCCAGCATTTT.

The chain has TRBV19 and TRBJ2-5, with D tentatively TRBD1 (8 bases). The CDR3 is 16 residues long. Germline V CDR1 and CDR2: LNHDA, SQIVND (reference sequence). The V end lost 4 bases, the J end lost 4 bases, and 19 bases lay between the germline ends. The CDR3 loop reads CASSTQTGEGRETQYF. The DNA for the CDR3 is TGTGCCAGTAGTACCCAGACAGGGGAGGGACGAGAGACCCAGTACTTC.

The chain is built from TRBV5-6 and TRBJ2-5, with D possibly matching TRBD1 (6 bases). V dropped 7 bases and J dropped 5 bases, with 9 bases sitting between them. Germline CDR1 reads SGHDT; CDR2 reads YYEEEE. This CDR3 is 11 amino acids long. CDR3: CASQGLETQYF. DNA of the CDR3: TGTGCCAGCCAGGGGCTGGAGACCCAGTACTTC. Full variable domain (remainder filled in from reference TRBV5-6 and TRBJ2-5): DAGVTQSPTHLIKTRGQQVTLRCSPKSGHDTVSWYQQALGQGPQFIFQYYEEEERQRGNFPDRFSGHQFPNYSSELNVNALLLGDSALYLCASQGLETQYFGPGTRLLVL.

This sequence joins TRBV5-1 and TRBJ1-5; 7 nucleotides align to TRBD1. CDR1 and CDR2 from the germline V gene are SGHRS and YFSETQ. CDR3 length: 15 residues. J lost 4 bases, V lost 4 bases, and 8 bases had no gene match. As DNA, the CDR3 is TGCGCCAGCAGCGACACAGGGGAAGGAAATCAGCCCCAGCATTTT. It specifies CASSDTGEGNQPQHF.

The chain couples TRBV19 to TRBJ2-7; 12 nucleotides line up with TRBD2. V shed 4 bases and J 0 bases; nucleotides not matched to a gene: 4. Looked up from germline, CDR1 is LNHDA and CDR2 is SQIVND (reference sequence). The CDR3 covers 16 residues. The CDR3 loop reads CASSTTTSGSSYEQYF. CDR3 coding DNA: TGTGCCAGTAGTACTACGACTAGCGGGAGCTCCTACGAGCAGTACTTC.

The chain couples TRBV27 to TRBJ1-4; D is uncertain. The length of the CDR3 is 17 residues. Trimming took 4 bases from V and 4 from J, leaving 19 bases between them. Germline V gene data show CDR1 as MNHEY and CDR2 as SMNVEV (reference sequence). The CDR3 loop reads CASSSGEGRSGNEKLFF. Here the CDR3 DNA reads TGTGCCAGCAGTTCCGGCGAAGGGAGGTCGGGTAATGAAAAACTGTTTTTT.

This clone was seen only a few times. V is TRBV5-4 and J is TRBJ1-5; 8 nucleotides match TRBD1. CDR1 and CDR2 from the germline V gene are SGHNT and YYREEE (reference sequence). The junction had 17 bases not matched to a gene; V was cut back by 0 bases and J by 3 bases. The CDR3 consists of 20 residues. The CDR3 sequence: CASSLVPRLGQDRANQPQHF. The DNA of the CDR3 is TGTGCCAGCAGCTTGGTACCCCGATTGGGTCAGGACAGGGCCAATCAGCCCCAGCATTTT.

The chain combines TRBV5-1 with TRBJ2-5; TRBD2 agrees at 7 bases. Germline CDR1 SGHRS, CDR2 YFSETQ. Trimming removed 4 bases from V and 1 base from J; junction bases left unmatched: 7. The CDR3 sequence is 15 residues long. CDR3 nucleotides: TGCGCCAGCAGCGACACCGGGGGGTCCCAAGAGACCCAGTACTTC. It is translated as CASSDTGGSQETQYF.

The rearrangement uses TRBV5-1 and TRBJ2-1; tentative D call: TRBD1 (5 bases). Germline-derived CDR1 and CDR2 are SGHRS and YFSETQ. The length of the CDR3 is 14 residues. V was pared by 0 bases and J by 8 bases, with 12 bases between. In DNA, the CDR3 is TGCGCCAGCAGCTTGGGATCCGAAGGGGATGAGCAGTTCTTC. Its protein is CASSLGSEGDEQFF.

The gene calls are TRBV28 and TRBJ2-3, with D perhaps TRBD2 (6 bases). Germline V lookup: CDR1 MDHEN, CDR2 SYDVKM. V shed 8 bases and J shed 6 bases, with 12 bases lying between them. This CDR3 has 12 residues. CDR3: CASCGTEDTQYF. The CDR3 DNA reads as TGTGCCAGCTGCGGGACGGAGGATACGCAGTATTTT.